The source of this TCR beta chain is a study of cytomegalovirus exposure and HLA in healthy donors. PCR was performed using 60 Vbeta and 13 Jbeta primers. Libraries were prepared by immunoSEQ multiplex PCR; TCRdb keeps only in-frame clonotypes and omits some of them. Of 68,000 or so clones in the sample, roughly 78% were seen once. This clone was observed once. The germline gives CDR1 MGHDK, CDR2 SYGVNS. V dropped 6 bases and J dropped 2; count of bases not matched to a gene: 5. This CDR3 comprises 14 residues. This rearrangement joins TRBV25-1 to TRBJ2-5; 8 nucleotides agree with TRBD1. Sequencing input: PBMCs. This clonotype was sampled from a woman aged 25 to 39 in good health and CMV-seronegative. The CDR3 sequence: CASSKTGGQETQYF. The CDR3 nucleotides read TGTGCCAGCAGCAAAACAGGGGGTCAAGAGACCCAGTACTTC.